This entry lists 15 T cell receptor beta chains sequenced from one sample in a study of blood T cell repertoires in COVID-19. Using immunoSEQ multiplex PCR, the repertoire was profiled, and TCRdb retains in-frame clones only, with some absent. The data show roughly 62,000 clones, with roughly four fifths seen just once and 15% to 20% held by the top ten. Material: peripheral blood. Receptors were obtained from a man aged 55 to 70 with acute or convalescent COVID-19.

V is TRBV29-1 and J is TRBJ2-2; 7 positions match TRBD1. V was pared by 5 bases and J by 1 base, with 10 bases of the junction left unmatched. Germline-derived CDR1 and CDR2 are SQVTM and ANQGSEA. The CDR3 spans 16 residues. Here the CDR3 DNA reads TGCAGCGTTACGTTACAGGGGCTTGGGAACACCGGGGAGCTGTTTTTT. Encoded protein: CSVTLQGLGNTGELFF.

J is TRBJ2-3 and V is TRBV4-1; TRBD2 agrees at 7 bases. This CDR3 spans 17 amino acids. Germline trimming cut 3 bases from V and 5 bases from J; bases unmatched to any gene: 14. Looked up from germline, CDR1 is MGHRA and CDR2 is YSYEKL. The CDR3 protein is CASSQGRGGPSQDTQYF. The CDR3 DNA sequence: TGCGCCAGCAGCCAGGGTAGGGGAGGGCCTTCACAAGATACGCAGTATTTT.

The gene calls are TRBV27 and TRBJ2-7, with 7 bases that match TRBD1. Germline V lookup: CDR1 MNHEY, CDR2 SMNVEV (reference sequence). V dropped 8 bases and J dropped 6; count of bases not matched to a gene: 7. The CDR3 runs 12 residues. The CDR3 DNA reads TGTGCCAGCCAGACAGGGTCTGCCGAGCAGTACTTC. It is translated as CASQTGSAEQYF.

V usage is TRBV10-1 and J usage is TRBJ2-3; TRBD2 might be the D (5 bases). V gave up 5 bases and J gave up 6 bases, with 9 bases separating them. The germline gives CDR1 WNHNN, CDR2 SYGVQD (reference sequence). This CDR3 has 12 amino acids. The CDR3 reads CASSRGSDTQYF. The CDR3, as DNA: TGCGCCAGCAGTAGAGGGTCGGATACGCAGTATTTT.

This chain links TRBV13 with TRBJ2-7; TRBD2 aligns across 9 bases. V shed 0 bases and J 5 bases; nucleotides not matched to a gene: 5. The germline V gene encodes CDR1 PRHDT and CDR2 FYEKMQ (reference sequence). The CDR3 has 15 amino acids. Here the CDR3 reads CASSLGLAGTHEQYF. CDR3 DNA sequence: TGTGCCAGCAGCTTAGGCCTAGCGGGAACCCACGAGCAGTACTTC.

The V and J genes are TRBV4-1 and TRBJ1-5; no definite D call. This CDR3 comprises 10 residues. V dropped 7 bases and J dropped 5 bases, with 3 bases sitting between them. Per germline, CDR1 MGHRA and CDR2 YSYEKL. CDR3 in amino acids: CASTHQPQHF. The CDR3 DNA reads as TGCGCCAGCACTCATCAGCCCCAGCATTTT.

This clone was detected only a few times. V and J are TRBV28 and TRBJ2-7, with 8 bases fitting TRBD2. The CDR3 runs 15 residues. The V gene's germline CDR1 is MDHEN and CDR2 SYDVKM. The V gene end was trimmed by 6 bases and the J gene end by 2 bases; junction bases not matched to a gene: 9. This chain's CDR3 is CASSRGGTPTYEQYF. DNA of the CDR3: TGTGCCAGCAGCCGGGGGGGGACACCTACCTACGAGCAGTACTTC.

This clone was seen a single time. The chain carries TRBV2 and TRBJ2-2; maybe TRBD1 (6 bases). This CDR3 is 15 amino acids long. Trimming stripped 4 bases from V and 0 bases from J, with 9 bases between. Germline lookup yields CDR1 SNHLY and CDR2 FYNNEI. CDR3 in DNA: TGTGCCAGCAGTGTAGGGGGAGCGAACACCGGGGAGCTGTTTTTT. Its translation is CASSVGGANTGELFF. The whole variable domain, filled in from reference TRBV2 and TRBJ2-2, reads EPEVTQTPSHQVTQMGQEVILRCVPISNHLYFYWYRQILGQKVEFLVSFYNNEISEKSEIFDDQFSVERPDGSNFTLKIRSTKLEDSAMYFCASSVGGANTGELFFGEGSRLTVL.

The V call is TRBV6-5, the J call TRBJ1-1; D is unclear. Germline CDR1 is MNHEY and CDR2 is SVGAGI. Trimming pared 2 bases from V and 11 bases from J, leaving 15 bases between. The CDR3 is made up of 13 amino acids. This CDR3 is CASSYADGRSAFF. In nucleotides, the CDR3 is TGTGCCAGCAGTTACGCGGACGGGAGGTCGGCTTTCTTT.

The table lists this clone with a count of one. V usage is TRBV9 and J usage is TRBJ2-1, with 8 bases identical to TRBD2. J lost 2 bases, V lost 5 bases, and 9 bases had no gene match. Germline V lookup: CDR1 SGDLS, CDR2 YYNGEE. The CDR3 is made up of 16 amino acids. CDR3 protein: CASSGTGLGAYNEQFF. The CDR3, as DNA: TGTGCCAGCAGTGGCACGGGACTAGGGGCCTACAATGAGCAGTTCTTC. The full variable domain, rest sourced from reference TRBV9 and TRBJ2-1, is DSGVTQTPKHLITATGQRVTLRCSPRSGDLSVYWYQQSLDQGLQFLIQYYNGEERAKGNILERFSAQQFPDLHSELNLSSLELGDSALYFCASSGTGLGAYNEQFFGPGTRLTVL.

The chain links TRBV16 to TRBJ2-7; the D gene is possibly TRBD2 (6 bases). The CDR3 has 15 amino acids. V was cut by 2 bases and J by 6 bases, with 17 bases left in between. CDR1 and CDR2 (germline): KGHSY, FQNENV. The DNA for the CDR3 is TGTGCCAGCAGCCAAATGGAGGGACGGTTCCGCGAGCAGTACTTC. Protein sequence: CASSQMEGRFREQYF. Full variable domain (rest looked up from reference TRBV16 and TRBJ2-7): GEEVAQTPKHLVRGEGQKAKLYCAPIKGHSYVFWYQQVLKNEFKFLISFQNENVFDETGMPKERFSAKCLPNSPCSLEIQATKLEDSAVYFCASSQMEGRFREQYFGPGTRLTVT.

V is TRBV19 and J is TRBJ1-5; no definite D call. Germline V gene sequence: CDR1 LNHDA, CDR2 SQIVND (reference sequence). Trimming cost V 5 bases and J 0 bases, with 14 bases left between them. This CDR3 spans 16 amino acids. The CDR3 region has the DNA TGTGCCAGTAGTGTCGGGCGTGGGAGTAGCAATCAGCCCCAGCATTTT. It translates to CASSVGRGSSNQPQHF.

The chain recombines TRBV5-1 with TRBJ2-7; the match to TRBD2 covers 12 bases. The J segment lost 2 bases and the V segment lost 0 bases, leaving 0 bases of the junction unmatched. The length of the CDR3 is 15 residues. In germline, CDR1 is SGHRS, CDR2 YFSETQ. CDR3 in amino acids: CASSLASGRAYEQYF. The CDR3 coding sequence is TGCGCCAGCAGCTTGGCTAGCGGGAGGGCCTACGAGCAGTACTTC.

This clone appeared a single time. The chain joins TRBV5-6 to TRBJ2-5; TRBD2 aligns across 7 bases. Trimming removed 4 bases from V and 5 bases from J; junction bases left unmatched: 11. Looked up from germline, CDR1 is SGHDT and CDR2 is YYEEEE. There are 15 residues in the CDR3. The CDR3 sequence is CASSRWEGLGETQYF. CDR3 nucleotides: TGTGCCAGCAGCCGGTGGGAGGGGCTTGGGGAGACCCAGTACTTC.

This clone was observed a few times. The genes are TRBV6-2 or TRBV6-3 and TRBJ2-1; 12 bases fit TRBD1. CDR3 length: 22 residues. Germline V gene data show CDR1 as MNHEY and CDR2 as SVGEGT. V was pared by 6 bases and J by 9 bases, with 30 bases of the junction left unmatched. The CDR3 here is CASSHRDRGQRIGGRPSSEQFF. The CDR3 coding sequence is TGTGCCAGCAGCCACCGGGACAGGGGGCAACGGATAGGCGGGAGGCCTTCCAGTGAGCAGTTCTTC.